This TCR beta chain was identified in a study of response to subunit inactivated influenza vaccine. Using its own MiXCR run on the RT-PCR reads, TCRdb lists one record per CDR3 protein. The table lists around 580,000 distinct CDR3 sequences, about 10% of them singletons. The germline gives CDR1 MNHEY, CDR2 SVGEGT. Trimming at V came to 2 bases and at J to 2 bases, leaving 12 bases not matched to a gene. There are 17 residues in the CDR3. This TCR was recovered from a man aged 45-65 years who received an inactivated influenza vaccine. The sequences come from PBMCs from blood, collected on the day of vaccination. This sequence joins TRBV6-2 or TRBV6-3 and TRBJ2-7, with 7 bases identical to TRBD1. The CDR3 DNA reads TGTGCCAGCAGTTACATCTCGGGGACAGTGAGAACCTACGAGCAGTACTTC. Translating gives CASSYISGTVRTYEQYF.